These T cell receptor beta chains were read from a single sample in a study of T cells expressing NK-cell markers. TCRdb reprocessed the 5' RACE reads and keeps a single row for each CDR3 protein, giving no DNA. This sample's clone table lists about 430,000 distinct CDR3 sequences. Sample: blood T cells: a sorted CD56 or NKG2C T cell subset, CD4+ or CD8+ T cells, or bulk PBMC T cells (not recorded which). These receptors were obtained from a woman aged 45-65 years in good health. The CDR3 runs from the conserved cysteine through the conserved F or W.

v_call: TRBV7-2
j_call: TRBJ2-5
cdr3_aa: CASSRIGWTQYF

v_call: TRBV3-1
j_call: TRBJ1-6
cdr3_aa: CASRPQSTGGNSPLHF

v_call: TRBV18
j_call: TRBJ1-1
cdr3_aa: CASSPQAGYTEAFF

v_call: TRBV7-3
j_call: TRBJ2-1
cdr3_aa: CASRGLSNNEQFF

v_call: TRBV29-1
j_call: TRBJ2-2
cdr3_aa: CSVDGRGPTGELFF

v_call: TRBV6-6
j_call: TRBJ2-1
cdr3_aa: CASSYSTPGQGFNEQFF

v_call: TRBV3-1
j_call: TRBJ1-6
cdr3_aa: CASSQSPRDSPLHF

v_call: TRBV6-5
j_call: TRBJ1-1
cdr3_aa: CASSLQKNTEAFF

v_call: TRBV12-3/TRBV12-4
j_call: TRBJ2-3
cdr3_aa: CASSFGGLEDTQYF

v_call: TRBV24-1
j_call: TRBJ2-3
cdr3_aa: CATSEGSVTSTDTQYF

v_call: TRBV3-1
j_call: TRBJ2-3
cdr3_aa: CASSQVSRTDTQYF

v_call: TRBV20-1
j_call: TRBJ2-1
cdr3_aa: CSAREFSGGGSSYNEQFF

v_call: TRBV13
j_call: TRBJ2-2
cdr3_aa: CASRNVAGGNTGELFF

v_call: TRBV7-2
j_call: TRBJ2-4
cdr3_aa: CASSPSLVVRAKNIQYF

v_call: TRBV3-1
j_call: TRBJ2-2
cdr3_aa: CASSKTSGKSDGELFF

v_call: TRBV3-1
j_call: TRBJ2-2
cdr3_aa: CASSQDMGLVLFF

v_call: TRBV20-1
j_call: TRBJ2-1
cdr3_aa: CSARGLLAGVHEQFF

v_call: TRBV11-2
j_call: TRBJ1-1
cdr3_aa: CASSLSQGRNTEAFF